The 2 T cell receptor beta chains reported below all come from one sample, sequenced in a study of spatial heterogeneity in lung cancer. Stated time point: sample taken at primary tumor resection. MiXCR, applied by TCRdb to the 5' RACE reads, yields one record per CDR3 protein. The top ten clones hold approximately 4.1% of a sample with several thousand distinct CDR3 sequences, just over 8% of them seen once. Their cognate antigens are unknown. Study-wide findings and caveats: Tumor mutation counts were tracked by expanded intratumoral alpha and beta TCR counts.

This sample comprised lung tumor tissue, obtained at surgery. These receptors all come from a male donor with early-stage non-small cell lung cancer.

By sample share, this clonotype is medium-sized. Little can be read into the size of this beta chain, an off-target read in a library designed for alpha chains. This chain joins TRBV4-1 and TRBJ2-6; D ambiguous. Trimming removed 4 bases from V and 1 base from J, with 8 bases in between. CDR3 length: 15 residues. Germline values: CDR1 MGHRA, CDR2 YSYEKL. Written as DNA, the CDR3 is TGCGCCAGCAGCCCCCCATTTTCTGGGGCCAACGTCCTGACTTTC. It translates to CASSPPFSGANVLTF.

This clonotype is medium-sized in the sample. This beta chain is off target for a library built for alpha chains, so its abundance means little. The chain has TRBV7-9 and TRBJ2-2; D is unresolved. V shed 11 bases and J shed 2 bases, with 15 bases lying between them. This CDR3 spans 14 amino acids. Germline V gene sequence: CDR1 SEHNR, CDR2 FQNEAQ (reference sequence). CDR3 sequence: CAARSGFNTGELFF. The CDR3 DNA is TGTGCCGCCAGATCCGGGTTCAACACCGGGGAGCTGTTTTTT.